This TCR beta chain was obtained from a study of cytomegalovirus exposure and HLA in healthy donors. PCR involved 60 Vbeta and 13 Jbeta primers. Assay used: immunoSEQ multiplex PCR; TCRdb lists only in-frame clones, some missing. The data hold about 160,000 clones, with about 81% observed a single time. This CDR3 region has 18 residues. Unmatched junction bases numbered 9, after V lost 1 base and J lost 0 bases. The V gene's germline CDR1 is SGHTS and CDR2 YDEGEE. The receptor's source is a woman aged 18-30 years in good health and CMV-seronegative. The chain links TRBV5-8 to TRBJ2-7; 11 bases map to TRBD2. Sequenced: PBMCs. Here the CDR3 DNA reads TGTGCCAGCAGCTTGAGCCCTAGCGGGGGGCTAGCCTCCTACGAGCAGTACTTC. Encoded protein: CASSLSPSGGLASYEQYF.